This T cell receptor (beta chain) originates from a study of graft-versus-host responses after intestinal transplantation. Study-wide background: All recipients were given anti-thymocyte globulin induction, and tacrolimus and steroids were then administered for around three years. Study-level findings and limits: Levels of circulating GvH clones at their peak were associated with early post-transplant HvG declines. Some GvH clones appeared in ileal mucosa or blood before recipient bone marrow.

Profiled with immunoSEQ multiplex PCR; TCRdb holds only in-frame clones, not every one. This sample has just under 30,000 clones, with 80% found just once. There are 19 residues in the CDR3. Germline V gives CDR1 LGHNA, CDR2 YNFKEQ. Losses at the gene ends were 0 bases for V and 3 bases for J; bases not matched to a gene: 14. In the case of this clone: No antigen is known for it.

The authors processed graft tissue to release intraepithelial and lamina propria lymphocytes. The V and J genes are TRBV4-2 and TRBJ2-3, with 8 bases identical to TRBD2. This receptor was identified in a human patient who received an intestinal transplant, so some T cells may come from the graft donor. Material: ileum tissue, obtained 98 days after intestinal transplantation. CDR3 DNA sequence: TGTGCCAGCAGCCAAGATTCTAGCGGGTATCCCCAAGGAACAGATACGCAGTATTTT. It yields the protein CASSQDSSGYPQGTDTQYF.